The 25 T cell receptor beta chains below all came from one sample that was sequenced in a study of immune aging and cytomegalovirus after organ transplant. For these TCRs, the target antigens are not known. BD Rhapsody targeted mRNA and AbSeq chemistry was used for microwell cell capture and library preparation. TCRdb used MiXCR to reprocess the single-cell sequencing reads, holding one entry per CDR3 protein. Among around 21,000 distinct CDR3 sequences listed, around 34% were seen once. Indicated time point: five sample-tagged time points from pre-transplant (day -1) to day 368 post-transplant, pooled. This material consisted of CMV peptide-activated CD4+ and CD8+ T cells sorted from blood, taken at five time points, pooled. Subset specified: sorted CD8+CD137+ and CD4+CD154+ T cells after 11 to 12 h CMV IE-1 peptide stimulation. These receptor sequences come from a female donor who had a heart transplant and CMV viremia.

Of note for this clonotype: Because the CDR3's place on the DNA is in doubt, the DNA is left out and the CDR3 is given as listed by TCRdb. This chain joins TRBV7-2 and TRBJ2-7; the D call of TRBD2 is as the table states it, not checked on the DNA. With termini counted, the CDR3 has 23 amino acids. In germline, CDR1 is SGHTA, CDR2 FQGNSA. CDR3 in amino acids: CASSFYICSARDPGGSYSYEQYF.

Many counts were recorded for this clonotype. The chain combines TRBV3-1 with TRBJ1-1, with D possibly TRBD1 on 5 matching bases. The CDR3 has 13 residues. The germline V and J ends were trimmed by 8 bases and 1 base, with 11 bases remaining between them. Germline V gene lookup returns CDR1 LGHDT and CDR2 YNNKEL (reference sequence). The CDR3 loop is CASAGRGNTEAFF. CDR3 nucleotide sequence: TGTGCCAGCGCGGGGAGGGGGAACACTGAAGCTTTCTTT. The variable domain in full, completed from reference TRBV3-1 and TRBJ1-1, reads DTAVSQTPKYLVTQMGNDKSIKCEQNLGHDTMYWYKQDSKKFLKIMFSYNNKELIINETVPNRFSPKSPDKAHLNLHINSLELGDSAVYFCASAGRGNTEAFFGQGTRLTVV.

This clonotype is medium-sized in the sample. This chain connects TRBV3-1 to TRBJ2-2; D is unclear. Germline values: CDR1 LGHDT, CDR2 YNNKEL (reference sequence). V lost 4 bases, J lost 0 bases, and 0 bases lay in between. The CDR3 is 12 amino acids. CDR3 loop: CASSPNTGELFF. The DNA for the CDR3 is TGTGCCAGCAGCCCGAACACCGGGGAGCTGTTTTTT.

This rearrangement joins TRBV6-5 to TRBJ1-3; tentatively, D is TRBD1 (6 bases). This CDR3 region has 15 residues. V was shortened by 5 bases and J by 0 bases, with 11 bases between the two germline ends. Germline CDR1 is MNHEY and CDR2 is SVGAGI. The CDR3 DNA reads TGTGCCAGCAGTGTGGGACATAGCTCTGGAAACACCATATATTTT. Its protein product is CASSVGHSSGNTIYF.

As to this clonotype: Its ends do not fully match the called genes, so a read error is possible. The genes are TRBV5-1 and TRBJ2-2; tentative D call: TRBD2 (7 bases). Germline assignment: CDR1 SGHRS and CDR2 YFSETQ. CDR3 size: 16 residues. CDR3 region: CASSRSGTRDTGGLSF. CDR3 coding DNA: TGCGCCAGCAGCCGATCCGGGACACGGGACACCGGGGGGCTGTCTTTT.

On this clonotype itself: A much larger clone differs from this one at a single base, so this may be a read error. This sequence joins TRBV12-3 or TRBV12-4 and TRBJ2-5, with a tentative D call TRBD2 (5 bases). CDR3 length: 13 amino acids. CDR3 DNA: TGCGCCAGCAGGACGGGGTCTAGAAGGACCCAGTACTTC. Its translation: CASRTGSRRTQYF.

Of note for this clonotype: An end of the junction does not agree with germline; a read error may underlie this. The chain uses TRBV4-2 and TRBJ2-1; D may match TRBD1 or TRBD2 (7 bases each). The CDR3 runs to 16 residues. The germline V gene has CDR1 LGHNA and CDR2 YNFKEQ. CDR3 sequence: CASSHRGGGSYNGQIF. CDR3 coding DNA: TGTGCCAGCAGCCACCGGGGAGGGGGCTCCTACAATGGGCAGATCTTC.

Concerning this clonotype itself: Germline is not matched at one junction end, which may reflect a read error. The J gene is TRBJ2-6, the V gene TRBV5-6; D is perhaps TRBD2 (5 bases). This CDR3 contains 16 residues. Germline CDR1 reads SGHDT; CDR2 reads YYEEEE. CDR3 region: CASSRFGETEANVLTF. CDR3 nucleotides: TGTGCCAGCAGCCGCTTCGGGGAGACCGAGGCCAACGTCCTGACCTTC.

The chain recombines TRBV29-1 with TRBJ2-7; D is possibly TRBD1 (6 bases). Trimming pared 3 bases from V and 3 bases from J, leaving 12 bases between. This CDR3 contains 13 residues. Germline V gives CDR1 SQVTM, CDR2 ANQGSEA. The CDR3 bases are TGCAGCGTTGAGGGCCAGGGGTTCTACGAGCAGTACTTC. Translation: CSVEGQGFYEQYF.

This clonotype has a count of ten or more. The J gene is TRBJ1-5, the V gene TRBV2; 7 nucleotides agree with TRBD1. Unmatched junction bases numbered 11, after V lost 5 bases and J lost 4 bases. CDR3 size: 16 residues. CDR1 SNHLY and CDR2 FYNNEI come from the germline V gene. DNA of the CDR3: TGTGCCAGCAGTCAATTGGACAGGCGCCAGAATCAGCCCCAGCATTTT. The encoded protein is CASSQLDRRQNQPQHF.

With regard to this clonotype: The missing conserved phenylalanine or tryptophan at the end of this CDR3 makes a read error likely. The DNA is omitted, as the CDR3 cannot be located on it reliably, and the CDR3 follows TCRdb's listing. The chain carries TRBV9 and TRBJ2-1. The CDR3 is made up of 14 amino acids, end residues included. The germline V gene has CDR1 SGDLS and CDR2 YYNGEE. The CDR3 protein is CASSLGPLDNEQSL.

This clonotype came up many times. The chain carries TRBV5-6 and TRBJ2-2; D is tentatively TRBD1 or TRBD2 (5 bases each). Germline values: CDR1 SGHDT, CDR2 YYEEEE. The CDR3 spans 14 residues. With 1 base removed from V and 4 bases from J, the gap between germline ends came to 8 bases. The CDR3 sequence is CASSLNGGTGELFF. CDR3 DNA: TGTGCCAGCAGCTTGAATGGGGGCACCGGGGAGCTGTTTTTT.

This sequence joins TRBV4-1 and TRBJ2-5; D is possibly TRBD1 (5 bases). The CDR3 is 16 amino acids. V dropped 3 bases and J dropped 2 bases, with 16 bases sitting between them. CDR1 is MGHRA, CDR2 YSYEKL, per germline. CDR3 amino acids: CASSQIMGPAQETQYF. CDR3 nucleotides: TGCGCCAGCAGCCAGATTATGGGGCCAGCACAAGAGACCCAGTACTTC.

By sample fraction, this clonotype is medium-sized. The chain carries TRBV20-1 and TRBJ1-2, with TRBD1 identical over 9 bases. CDR1 DFQATT and CDR2 SNEGSKA come from the germline V gene (reference sequence). This CDR3 is 14 amino acids long. Trimming at V came to 0 bases and at J to 8 bases, leaving 7 bases not matched to a gene. The CDR3 loop is CSARDVQGARGYTF. In nucleotides, the CDR3 is TGCAGTGCTAGAGACGTACAGGGGGCTCGGGGCTACACCTTC.

This clonotype was detected many times. V and J are TRBV20-1 and TRBJ1-1; 8 bases align to TRBD1. V lost 3 bases and J lost 7; bases outside the gene matches: 10. The CDR3 covers 14 residues. CDR1 is DFQATT and CDR2 is SNEGSKA in the germline V gene (reference sequence). This CDR3 reads CSASQGASAIEAFF. The CDR3 bases are TGCAGTGCTAGTCAGGGGGCTAGCGCCATTGAAGCTTTCTTT.

The chain employs TRBV5-1 and TRBJ2-5, with D possibly matching TRBD2 (5 bases). V was pared by 3 bases and J by 2 bases, with 5 bases between. CDR1 is SGHRS and CDR2 is YFSETQ in the germline V gene. The CDR3 is 12 residues long. CDR3 residues: CASSWTQETQYF. In nucleotides, the CDR3 is TGCGCCAGCAGCTGGACTCAAGAGACCCAGTACTTC. Variable domain in full (rest from reference TRBV5-1 and TRBJ2-5): KAGVTQTPRYLIKTRGQQVTLSCSPISGHRSVSWYQQTPGQGLQFLFEYFSETQRNKGNFPGRFSGRQFSNSRSEMNVSTLELGDSALYLCASSWTQETQYFGPGTRLLVL.

This clonotype appeared a few times. This CDR3 is missing its conserved last phenylalanine or tryptophan, likely due to a read error. This chain joins TRBV6-1 and TRBJ2-3, with D perhaps TRBD1 (6 bases). The germline V gene has CDR1 MNHNS and CDR2 SASEGT. The length of the CDR3 is 16 residues. In DNA, the CDR3 is TGTGCTAGCAGCGTTTTTGGGACAACTAGCACAGATACGCAGTATTTA. Residues: CASSVFGTTSTDTQYL.

The chain is built from TRBV5-1 and TRBJ2-1; 9 positions agree with TRBD2. Per germline, CDR1 SGHRS and CDR2 YFSETQ. The V segment lost 4 bases and the J segment 6 bases; nucleotides outside the gene matches: 11. The CDR3 length is 16 residues. This CDR3 reads CASSTGGLAGTNEQFF. DNA of the CDR3: TGCGCCAGCAGCACTGGAGGCCTAGCGGGAACCAATGAGCAGTTCTTC.

This clonotype showed up many times. V and J are TRBV12-3 or TRBV12-4 and TRBJ1-5; tentative D call: TRBD1 (5 bases). CDR3 size: 14 residues. The V end was cut by 3 bases, the J end by 7 bases, with 13 bases between. The CDR3 reads CASSFAAGLQPQHF. The CDR3 DNA is TGTGCCAGCAGTTTCGCGGCAGGGTTGCAGCCCCAGCATTTT.

The chain uses TRBV12-3 or TRBV12-4 and TRBJ1-5; D possibly corresponds to TRBD1 (5 bases). V shed 6 bases and J shed 7 bases, with 19 bases lying between them. The CDR3 runs to 15 residues. The CDR3 bases are TGTGCCAGCAGCCGAAACCTCCAGGGTAGCCAGCCCCAGCATTTT. Encoded protein: CASSRNLQGSQPQHF.

The V gene is TRBV12-5, the J gene TRBJ1-2, with 7 bases lining up with TRBD1. The CDR3 has 13 amino acids. Germline loops: CDR1 LGHNT, CDR2 FRNRAP. V trimming: 6 bases; J trimming: 4 bases; junction bases outside the gene matches: 5. CDR3 protein: CASGSGDSYGYTF. DNA of the CDR3: TGTGCTAGTGGCTCGGGGGACAGCTATGGCTACACCTTC.

In its sample, this clonotype is medium-sized. This chain joins TRBV28 and TRBJ2-5; 9 nucleotides align to TRBD2. The CDR3 totals 17 residues. J gave up 0 bases and V 3 bases, and 8 bases lay outside the gene matches. The V gene's germline CDR1 is MDHEN and CDR2 SYDVKM. CDR3 in DNA: TGTGCCAGCAGTTTGGCTAGCGGGGCAGAGTACCAAGAGACCCAGTACTTC. Its translation: CASSLASGAEYQETQYF.

As to this clonotype: One end of the junction is discordant with germline, which a read error may explain. J is TRBJ2-1 and V is TRBV10-3; 8 bases line up with TRBD2. From germline, CDR1 is ENHRY and CDR2 SYGVKD. The CDR3 spans 11 residues. The CDR3 DNA reads TGTGCCACTACGACTAGCGATGAACAGTTCTTC. It codes for CATTTSDEQFF.

This clonotype has a count of ten or more. The chain employs TRBV4-1 and TRBJ2-2; D is possibly TRBD1 (5 bases). This CDR3 is 12 amino acids long. V was shortened by 4 bases and J by 7 bases, with 7 bases between the two germline ends. Germline assignment: CDR1 MGHRA and CDR2 YSYEKL. The CDR3 DNA reads as TGCGCCAGCAGCCCAGGGATCGGGGAGCTGTTTTTT. It codes for CASSPGIGELFF.

The rearrangement uses TRBV2 and TRBJ2-1; 8 bases map to TRBD2. Germline assignment: CDR1 SNHLY and CDR2 FYNNEI. V shed 7 bases and J 6 bases; nucleotides not matched to a gene: 11. The CDR3 runs 15 residues. The CDR3 here is CASKLAEAGVNEQFF. The CDR3 coding sequence is TGTGCCAGCAAACTAGCGGAGGCGGGAGTCAATGAGCAGTTCTTC.